These T cell receptor beta chains were read from a single sample in a study of T cells in Graves' hyperthyroidism and ophthalmopathy. MiXCR, run by TCRdb on the multiplex PCR reads, gives a single entry per CDR3 protein. Counted here are about 98,000 distinct CDR3 sequences, about 40% occurring once; the ten biggest clones make up roughly 10%. Sequenced sample: peripheral blood or thyroid tissue (not recorded which). Receptors were obtained from a woman in her 30s with Graves' hyperthyroidism. Each CDR3 is given with its conserved first and last residue. Each record gives: V gene, D gene, J gene, clone size, CDR3 protein, CDR3 DNA. A D gene is named only where the DNA matches it firmly. The listing skips clone size in some rows; elsewhere it reads once, few, many or a size class.

V: TRBV5-1; D: -; J: TRBJ1-5; size: many; CDR3: CASSLVGGLGQPQHF; DNA: TGCGCCAGCAGCTTGGTCGGAGGGCTGGGTCAGCCCCAGCATTTT
V: TRBV5-1; D: TRBD1; J: TRBJ1-1; size: -; CDR3: CASVQQGAIRLGEAFF; DNA: TGCGCCAGCGTCCAACAGGGGGCCATTCGCCTCGGTGAAGCTTTCTTT
V: TRBV5-1; D: -; J: TRBJ1-6; size: -; CDR3: CASSLGSRSPLHF; DNA: TGCGCCAGCAGCTTGGGGAGCCGATCACCCCTCCACTTT
V: TRBV25-1; D: TRBD1; J: TRBJ1-1; size: few; CDR3: CASSEEGQGLNTEAFF; DNA: TGTGCCAGCAGTGAAGAGGGACAGGGACTGAACACTGAAGCTTTCTTT
V: TRBV4-2; D: -; J: TRBJ2-7; size: many; CDR3: CASSQGQGRGKQYF; DNA: TGTGCCAGCAGCCAAGGGCAGGGCCGCGGTAAGCAGTACTTC
V: TRBV7-8; D: -; J: TRBJ2-7; size: many; CDR3: CASSLAETSGLTRYEQYF; DNA: TGTGCCAGCAGCTTAGCGGAGACCTCTGGTTTAACGCGCTACGAGCAGTACTTC
V: TRBV7-6; D: -; J: TRBJ1-1; size: many; CDR3: CASSFSQGETEAFF; DNA: TGTGCCAGCAGCTTCTCACAGGGTGAGACTGAAGCTTTCTTT
V: TRBV2; D: TRBD2; J: TRBJ2-5; size: -; CDR3: CASRGWREETQYF; DNA: TGTGCCAGCCGGGGGTGGCGGGAGGAGACCCAGTACTTC
V: TRBV12-3/TRBV12-4; D: -; J: TRBJ2-5; size: -; CDR3: CASRGQGVVQETQYF; DNA: TGTGCCAGCAGAGGCCAGGGAGTAGTTCAAGAGACCCAGTACTTC
V: TRBV28; D: TRBD1; J: TRBJ1-5; size: -; CDR3: CASSPGTGEQPQHF; DNA: TGTGCCAGCAGTCCCGGGACAGGGGAACAGCCCCAGCATTTT
V: TRBV15; D: -; J: TRBJ2-7; size: many; CDR3: CATSREGNTGYEQYF; DNA: TGTGCCACCAGCAGAGAGGGGAACACAGGGTACGAGCAGTACTTC
V: TRBV27; D: -; J: TRBJ1-6; size: many; CDR3: CATRGSRHSPLHF; DNA: TGTGCCACCCGAGGGAGTCGCCACTCACCCCTCCACTTT
V: TRBV5-1; D: -; J: TRBJ1-5; size: -; CDR3: CASSGGTDSDQPQHF; DNA: TGCGCCAGCTCTGGGGGCACTGATAGCGATCAGCCCCAGCATTTT
V: TRBV5-1; D: -; J: TRBJ1-6; size: many; CDR3: CASSLVSYNSPLHF; DNA: TGCGCCAGCAGCTTGGTGTCGTATAATTCACCCCTCCACTTT
V: TRBV20-1; D: -; J: TRBJ1-1; size: -; CDR3: CSAASGGLGAFF; DNA: TGCAGTGCCGCGAGCGGGGGGCTAGGAGCTTTCTTT
V: TRBV30; D: TRBD2; J: TRBJ2-7; size: many; CDR3: CACLAGPSYEQYF; DNA: TGTGCCTGCCTAGCGGGACCTTCCTACGAGCAGTACTTC
V: TRBV30; D: -; J: TRBJ2-2; size: -; CDR3: CAWEVGETGELFF; DNA: TGTGCCTGGGAAGTGGGAGAAACCGGGGAGCTGTTTTTT
V: TRBV27; D: -; J: TRBJ2-7; size: medium-sized; CDR3: CASSPGPGASYF; DNA: TGTGCCAGCAGCCCGGGTCCAGGGGCATCTTACTTC
V: TRBV28; D: -; J: TRBJ1-2; size: many; CDR3: CASSLSRLDYGYTF; DNA: TGTGCCAGCAGTTTATCGCGTCTAGACTATGGCTACACCTTC
V: TRBV10-3; D: TRBD2; J: TRBJ2-5; size: -; CDR3: CTISESLTSGIVETQYF; DNA: TGTACCATCAGTGAGTCGCTGACTAGCGGGATAGTAGAGACCCAGTACTTC
V: TRBV12-3/TRBV12-4; D: -; J: TRBJ1-2; size: -; CDR3: CASSAQGWGWYGYTF; DNA: TGTGCCAGCAGTGCACAGGGATGGGGTTGGTATGGCTACACCTTC
V: TRBV20-1; D: -; J: TRBJ2-5; size: many; CDR3: CSARDLNENQETQYF; DNA: TGCAGTGCTAGAGATCTGAACGAAAACCAAGAGACCCAGTACTTC
V: TRBV12-3/TRBV12-4; D: -; J: TRBJ2-3; size: -; CDR3: CASSFLEADTQYF; DNA: TGTGCCAGCAGTTTCCTGGAAGCAGATACGCAGTATTTT
V: TRBV4-1; D: -; J: TRBJ1-1; size: many; CDR3: CASSQGLGTEAFF; DNA: TGCGCCAGCAGCCAAGGTTTGGGGACTGAAGCTTTCTTT
V: TRBV7-9; D: TRBD1; J: TRBJ2-7; size: many; CDR3: CATLGQNSYEQYF; DNA: TGTGCCACCCTGGGACAGAACTCCTACGAGCAGTACTTC
V: TRBV19; D: TRBD2; J: TRBJ2-7; size: -; CDR3: CATAGGYEQYF; DNA: TGTGCCACAGCGGGAGGTTACGAGCAGTACTTC
V: TRBV12-3/TRBV12-4; D: -; J: TRBJ2-3; size: -; CDR3: CASSSPGRSTDTQYF; DNA: TGTGCCAGCAGTTCACCGGGACGCAGCACAGATACGCAGTATTTT
V: TRBV28; D: -; J: TRBJ1-5; size: many; CDR3: CASSPGGQYNQPQHF; DNA: TGTGCCAGCAGTCCGGGCGGACAGTACAATCAGCCCCAGCATTTT
V: TRBV6-6; D: -; J: TRBJ1-5; size: many; CDR3: CASSYSESAYSNQPQHF; DNA: TGTGCCAGCAGTTACTCCGAAAGTGCCTATAGCAATCAGCCCCAGCATTTT